One sample yielded the 30 T cell receptor beta chains listed below, sequenced in a study of blood T cell repertoires in COVID-19. Libraries were prepared by immunoSEQ multiplex PCR; TCRdb keeps only in-frame clonotypes and omits some of them. The repertoire holds about 260,000 clones, with approximately 89% as singletons. Sequencing input: PBMCs or T cells enriched from blood (not recorded which). These TCRs come from a woman between 35 and 50 years old who had been exposed to COVID-19.

The CDR3 DNA sequence: TGTGCCAGCAGCCCCCGCAGGGGAGAAGAGCAGTACTTC. Translating gives CASSPRRGEEQYF. The chain uses TRBV12-3 or TRBV12-4 and TRBJ2-7; D may be TRBD1 (6 bases). V lost 6 bases and J 7 bases, leaving 16 bases between the germline ends. The CDR3 is 13 amino acids.

The V gene is TRBV28, the J gene TRBJ1-3, with a tentative D call TRBD1 (6 bases). Germline V gene sequence: CDR1 MDHEN, CDR2 SYDVKM. The ends were cut back, 7 bases at V and 2 bases at J, with 12 bases in the middle. This CDR3 has 14 residues. Here the CDR3 reads CASIESGAGNTIYF. Written as DNA, the CDR3 is TGTGCCAGCATCGAATCAGGGGCTGGAAACACCATATATTTT.

This chain uses TRBV14 with TRBJ2-7; maybe TRBD1 (5 bases). V lost 2 bases to trimming and J lost 2 bases, with 13 bases between them. CDR3 length: 15 residues. The germline CDR1 and CDR2 sequences are SGHDN and FVKESK. The chain's CDR3 is CASSQRFDSTYEQYF. In DNA form, the CDR3 reads TGTGCCAGCAGCCAACGTTTCGACAGTACCTACGAGCAGTACTTC.

The chain is built from TRBV14 and TRBJ1-2, with 8 bases lining up with TRBD1. This CDR3 contains 14 residues. The ends lost 4 bases at V and 5 bases at J; junction bases unmatched: 6. Germline CDR1 reads SGHDN; CDR2 reads FVKESK. The CDR3 loop reads CASSRQGAGYGYTF. The DNA of the CDR3 is TGTGCCAGCAGCCGTCAGGGGGCAGGGTATGGCTACACCTTC.

The chain recombines TRBV28 with TRBJ1-4; tentative D call: TRBD1 (5 bases). This CDR3 has 14 residues. Per the germline V gene, CDR1 is MDHEN and CDR2 is SYDVKM. V lost 3 bases to trimming and J lost 5 bases, with 10 bases between them. In DNA form, the CDR3 reads TGTGCCAGCAGTTTTGCGGGGGAAAATGAAAAACTGTTTTTT. Translating gives CASSFAGENEKLFF.

This clone was observed a handful of times. CDR3 DNA: TGTGCCAGCAGAGAGCGGGGGGGCAACAATGAGCAGTTCTTC. This gives the protein CASRERGGNNEQFF. The chain combines TRBV6-5 with TRBJ2-1; TRBD2 aligns across 10 bases. This CDR3 has 14 residues. The J segment lost 5 bases and the V segment lost 6 bases, leaving 4 bases of the junction unmatched. CDR1 is MNHEY, CDR2 SVGAGI, per germline.

The rearrangement joins TRBV9 to TRBJ1-3; no clear D gene. Between the trimmed V and J ends, which lost 0 bases and 4 bases, there was a span of 17 bases. Germline V gives CDR1 SGDLS, CDR2 YYNGEE. The CDR3 is 17 residues long. DNA of the CDR3: TGTGCCAGCAGCGTAGATATGAGGCCAACGGGGGGAAACACCATATATTTT. Protein: CASSVDMRPTGGNTIYF.

The rearrangement joins TRBV3-1 (or the pseudogene TRBV3-2) to TRBJ1-2; D is ambiguous. V was trimmed by 0 bases and J by 8 bases, leaving 10 bases between them. Germline values: CDR1 LGHDT, CDR2 YNNKEL (reference sequence). The CDR3 length is 13 residues. CDR3 DNA sequence: TGTGCCAGCAGCCAAGACGGGGTTGTGGGCTACACCTTC. This encodes CASSQDGVVGYTF.

The chain has TRBV19 and TRBJ1-1, with unresolved D. Trimming took off 2 bases at V and 2 bases at J, with 18 bases between the two ends. This CDR3 comprises 17 residues. In germline, CDR1 is LNHDA, CDR2 SQIVND (reference sequence). The CDR3 region is CASSISRPGEVNTEAFF. The CDR3 DNA is TGTGCCAGTAGTATAAGCAGGCCCGGGGAGGTCAACACTGAAGCTTTCTTT.

The rearrangement joins TRBV18 to TRBJ1-1, with no clear D. V was trimmed by 3 bases and J by 7 bases, leaving 12 bases between them. CDR3 length: 13 residues. Germline CDR1 is KGHSH and CDR2 is LQKENI. The CDR3 loop is CASSPERLSEAFF. The CDR3 DNA reads as TGTGCCAGCTCACCGGAGAGACTGAGTGAAGCTTTCTTT.

CDR3 coding DNA: TGTGCCAGCAGCTTAGTCTGGGCAGGGGCCAAAAACATTCAGTACTTC. Protein: CASSLVWAGAKNIQYF. The V and J genes are TRBV7-9 and TRBJ2-4, with a weak D call TRBD1 (5 bases). The germline gives CDR1 SEHNR, CDR2 FQNEAQ (reference sequence). The CDR3 length is 16 residues. Trimming shortened V by 1 base and J by 1 base, and 11 bases separated the two germline ends.

The chain employs TRBV2 and TRBJ1-1; D uncertain. This CDR3 spans 14 amino acids. V lost 7 bases and J 4 bases, leaving 16 bases between the germline ends. CDR1 is SNHLY and CDR2 is FYNNEI in the germline V gene. The CDR3 DNA reads as TGTGCCAGCAATTTGCCCCCGCAGATCACTGAAGCTTTCTTT. Protein sequence: CASNLPPQITEAFF.

This chain joins TRBV21-1 and TRBJ1-2; TRBD1 was called by the table and not checked on the DNA. TRBV21-1 is termed a pseudogene. The CDR3 loop spans 20 amino acids. CDR3 sequence (DNA): TGTGCCAGCAGCAAAGTGTGTCGGCAGGCTAATGTTGGGCTCTATTGTGGCTACACCTTC. Protein product: CASSKVCRQANVGLYCGYTF.

This chain joins TRBV11-2 and TRBJ2-7; tentatively, D is TRBD1 (6 bases). CDR3 size: 17 residues. Looked up from germline, CDR1 is SGHAT and CDR2 is FQNNGV. The germline V and J ends were trimmed by 4 bases and 4 bases, with 23 bases remaining between them. CDR3 loop: CASSSLYRTVNRYEQYF. CDR3 DNA: TGTGCCAGCAGCTCCCTATATAGGACAGTAAATCGGTACGAGCAGTACTTC.

This sequence joins TRBV2 and TRBJ2-1, with 13 bases identical to TRBD2. Trimming cost V 8 bases and J 9 bases; bases outside gene matches: 7. Germline values: CDR1 SNHLY, CDR2 FYNNEI. CDR3 size: 14 residues. CDR3 sequence: CASQTSGGAIEQFF. CDR3 sequence (DNA): TGTGCCAGCCAAACTAGCGGGGGGGCAATTGAGCAGTTCTTC.

The chain employs TRBV2 and TRBJ1-1; 9 bases are a match to TRBD1. This CDR3 has 14 amino acids. V shed 7 bases, J shed 4 bases, and the junction held 7 bases outside the gene matches. Germline V lookup: CDR1 SNHLY, CDR2 FYNNEI. CDR3 nucleotides: TGTGCCAGCACGAGGGACAGGGCTGGCACTGAAGCTTTCTTT. It specifies CASTRDRAGTEAFF.

V and J are TRBV7-3 and TRBJ2-7, with D maybe TRBD2 (5 bases). The CDR3 extends over 14 amino acids. V was cut by 1 base and J by 2 bases, with 9 bases left in between. Germline CDR1 is SGHTA and CDR2 is FQGTGA. The DNA for the CDR3 is TGTGCCAGCAGCTTAAGTGGAGGAACCTACGAGCAGTACTTC. Translated: CASSLSGGTYEQYF.

This chain uses TRBV2 with TRBJ2-7; 8 nucleotides align to TRBD2. Germline CDR1 and CDR2: SNHLY and FYNNEI. This CDR3 has 15 residues. V gave up 6 bases and J gave up 2 bases; unmatched junction bases: 9. The CDR3 coding sequence is TGTGCCAGCAGGCCCCTAGGCGGGGGGCCCTACGAGCAGTACTTC. Its translation: CASRPLGGGPYEQYF.

V and J are TRBV28 and TRBJ1-4, with D possibly TRBD1 on 5 matching bases. The CDR3 totals 18 residues. V shed 1 base and J shed 3 bases, with 18 bases lying between them. The germline CDR1 and CDR2 sequences are MDHEN and SYDVKM. CDR3 region: CASSLSFLFRASNEKLFF. In DNA, the CDR3 is TGTGCCAGCAGTTTATCCTTCCTTTTCAGGGCTTCTAATGAAAAACTGTTTTTT.

The chain carries TRBV7-2 and TRBJ1-6; D gene ambiguous. V lost 4 bases and J lost 3, with 4 bases in between. The CDR3 has 13 residues. Germline V gives CDR1 SGHTA, CDR2 FQGNSA. The CDR3 region is CASSYGYNSPLHF. In nucleotides, the CDR3 is TGTGCCAGCAGCTACGGCTATAATTCACCCCTCCACTTT.

The DNA of the CDR3 is TGTGCCAGCAGTCCCACAGTGAGCTATGGCTACACCTTC. Its translation: CASSPTVSYGYTF. V and J are TRBV27 and TRBJ1-2; no clear D gene. V was clipped by 5 bases and J by 4 bases, with 11 bases between them. CDR3 length: 13 amino acids. Germline assignment: CDR1 MNHEY and CDR2 SMNVEV (reference sequence).

The chain has TRBV30 and TRBJ1-1, with D possibly matching TRBD1 (5 bases). The V and J ends lost 0 bases and 10 bases respectively, with 15 bases between them. This CDR3 has 13 amino acids. Germline assignment: CDR1 GTSNPN and CDR2 SVGIG (reference sequence). The CDR3 DNA sequence: TGTGCCTGGAGTGTAGGTCAGGGCGTAGGAGCTTTCTTT. It is translated as CAWSVGQGVGAFF. The complete variable domain, with remaining parts taken from reference TRBV30 and TRBJ1-1, reads SQTIHQWPATLVQPVGSPLSLECTVEGTSNPNLYWYRQAAGRGLQLLFYSVGIGQISSEVPQNLSASRPQDRQFILSSKKLLLSDSGFYLCAWSVGQGVGAFFGQGTRLTVV.

Only one count was recorded for this clone. The chain recombines TRBV12-3 or TRBV12-4 with TRBJ2-1; no definite D call. The length of the CDR3 is 9 residues. V was shortened by 6 bases and J by 10 bases, with 4 bases between the two germline ends. Written as DNA, the CDR3 is TGTGCCAGCAGCCTAGAGCAGTTCTTC. Translation gives CASSLEQFF.

The V and J genes are TRBV12-3 or TRBV12-4 and TRBJ1-2; 7 nucleotides agree with TRBD1. With 5 bases clipped from V and 8 bases from J, the junction kept 8 bases outside the gene matches. CDR3 length equals 13 residues. In nucleotides, the CDR3 is TGTGCCAGCAGTCCGACAGGGTCTGGCGGCTACACCTTC. This sequence encodes CASSPTGSGGYTF.

The count of this clone is one. The chain recombines TRBV21-1 with TRBJ2-3; the D call TRBD2 from the table was never checked on the DNA. TRBV21-1 is a documented pseudogene. The CDR3 is 19 residues long. The CDR3 region is CASSPMVAGNLTSTDTQYF. The CDR3, as DNA: TGTGCCAGCAGCCCAATGGTAGCGGGGAATCTAACAAGCACAGATACGCAGTATTTT.

This rearrangement joins TRBV5-1 to TRBJ1-2; D is unresolved. The CDR3 runs to 13 residues. Germline lookup yields CDR1 SGHRS and CDR2 YFSETQ. Trimming took off 0 bases at V and 7 bases at J, with 10 bases between the two ends. The CDR3 sequence: CASSLVLNTGYTF. CDR3 sequence (DNA): TGCGCCAGCAGCTTGGTACTCAATACTGGCTACACCTTC.

The chain is built from TRBV19 and TRBJ2-1; 8 positions agree with TRBD2. Per the germline V gene, CDR1 is LNHDA and CDR2 is SQIVND (reference sequence). CDR3 length equals 16 residues. After removal of 3 bases from V and 10 bases from J, the junction contained 14 bases not matched to a gene. CDR3 bases: TGTGCCAGTAGTATTCTACGAGCGGGGGCCCCGCGGGAGCAGTTCTTC. This translates into CASSILRAGAPREQFF. Full variable domain (outside the CDR3, taken from reference TRBV19 and TRBJ2-1): DGGITQSPKYLFRKEGQNVTLSCEQNLNHDAMYWYRQDPGQGLRLIYYSQIVNDFQKGDIAEGYSVSREKKESFPLTVTSAQKNPTAFYLCASSILRAGAPREQFFGPGTRLTVL.

This rearrangement joins TRBV15 to TRBJ1-1; unclear D gene. Trimming removed 0 bases at V and 0 bases at J, with 11 bases between. CDR3 length: 16 amino acids. Germline lookup yields CDR1 LNHNV and CDR2 YYDKDF (reference sequence). The DNA for the CDR3 is TGTGCCACCAGCAGAGATCCCGCGGGAATGAACACTGAAGCTTTCTTT. The encoded protein is CATSRDPAGMNTEAFF.

This chain connects TRBV11-3 to TRBJ2-4; a weak D match, TRBD2 (6 bases). CDR1 is SGHNT, CDR2 YENEEA, per germline. V was shortened by 4 bases and J by 2 bases, with 9 bases between the two germline ends. The CDR3 is made up of 14 amino acids. The DNA for the CDR3 is TGTGCCAGCAGCTCCGCGGGGTCCAAAAACATTCAGTACTTC. Translating gives CASSSAGSKNIQYF.

The V and J genes are TRBV19 and TRBJ2-2, with D perhaps TRBD1 (5 bases). CDR3 length: 14 residues. The ends were cut back, 4 bases at V and 3 bases at J, with 9 bases in the middle. CDR1 and CDR2 from the germline V gene are LNHDA and SQIVND (reference sequence). The CDR3 region has the DNA TGTGCCAGTAGTACCGTGACAGACACCGGGGAGCTGTTTTTT. Amino acids: CASSTVTDTGELFF.